This T cell receptor (beta chain) was identified in a study of T cell clones after liver transplantation. Whole-study context: As an antigen-independent comparator, third-party-reactive TCRbeta sequences came from pre-transplant mixed lymphocyte reactions. Tolerant meant at least one year fully off immunosuppression without liver enzymes above twice normal. HCV positivity affected three of eight recipients; the rest lacked autoimmune or viral indications.

TCRdb's copy holds only in-frame clones and misses some; the assay was immunoSEQ multiplex PCR. The data hold around 19,000 clones, with 88% observed a single time. Thawed unstimulated PBMCs were FACS-sorted by CD3, CD4 and CD8 into two populations. This CDR3 contains 17 residues. Looked up from germline, CDR1 is SGHAT and CDR2 is FQNNGV. Trimming took 5 bases from V and 4 from J; bases not matched to a gene: 11. The table lists this clone with a few counts. The input for sequencing was CD8+ T cells from blood, taken before liver transplant. The TCR comes from a human donor who received a liver transplant. The chain recombines TRBV11-2 with TRBJ2-1, with 10 nucleotides matching TRBD2. CDR3 in DNA: TGTGCCAGCAGCGATCCAAAAGCGGGAGGGGGTTACAATGAGCAGTTCTTC. Translated, it gives CASSDPKAGGGYNEQFF.